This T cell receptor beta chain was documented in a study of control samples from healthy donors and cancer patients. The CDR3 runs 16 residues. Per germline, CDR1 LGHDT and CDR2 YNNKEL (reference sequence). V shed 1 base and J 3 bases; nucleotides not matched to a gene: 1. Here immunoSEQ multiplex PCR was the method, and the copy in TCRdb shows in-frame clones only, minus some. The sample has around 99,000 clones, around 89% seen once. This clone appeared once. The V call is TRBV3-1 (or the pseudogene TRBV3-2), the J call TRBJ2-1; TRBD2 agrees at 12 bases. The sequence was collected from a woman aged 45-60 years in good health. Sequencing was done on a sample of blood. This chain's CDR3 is CASSQATSGSYNEQFF. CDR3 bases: TGTGCCAGCAGCCAAGCGACTAGCGGGAGCTACAATGAGCAGTTCTTC.